Listed below are T cell receptor beta chains from one sample, sequenced in a study of graft-versus-host responses after intestinal transplantation. Clones were sequenced by immunoSEQ multiplex PCR, and TCRdb holds only the in-frame ones, with some missing. The table records approximately 130,000 clones, more than 80% of them present only once. These receptors lack a known antigen. This specimen was unstimulated CD4+ T cells sorted from spleen or lymph node cells, taken before intestinal transplant. The source of these receptors is a human donor who received an intestinal transplant. Both conserved end residues are part of each CDR3. A D gene is named only where the DNA matches it firmly. Size values are once, few and many counts, or a class for expanded clones, and some rows have none.

d_call,j_call,clone_size,cdr3_length,v_call,cdr3_aa,cdr3_nt
TRBD2,TRBJ2-5,-,14,TRBV29-1,CSVRLAGGRETQYF,TGCAGCGTTCGACTAGCGGGGGGGCGGGAGACCCAGTACTTC
TRBD2,TRBJ2-5,-,16,TRBV18,CASSLSGTKHQETQYF,TGTGCCAGCTCACTGAGCGGGACTAAACACCAAGAGACCCAGTACTTC
-,TRBJ1-6,-,16,TRBV19,CASRDSGAPTNSPLHF,TGTGCCAGTAGGGATTCGGGAGCCCCGACTAATTCACCCCTCCACTTT
TRBD2,TRBJ2-1,-,17,TRBV7-8,CASSRSGTSGGRVEQFF,TGTGCCAGCAGCCGAAGCGGGACTAGCGGGGGGAGGGTTGAGCAGTTCTTC
-,TRBJ1-6,once,14,TRBV5-4,CASIGRGYNSPLHF,TGTGCCAGCATCGGCAGGGGCTATAATTCACCCCTCCACTTT
-,TRBJ1-1,-,13,TRBV2,CASISDMNTEAFF,TGTGCCAGCATAAGTGACATGAACACTGAAGCTTTCTTT
TRBD2,TRBJ2-5,-,18,TRBV4-1,CASSPGLAGDLEIETQYF,TGCGCCAGCAGCCCCGGACTAGCGGGGGACTTAGAAATAGAGACCCAGTACTTC
-,TRBJ2-7,-,16,TRBV9,CASSVVSGTGIYEQYF,TGTGCCAGCAGCGTAGTTAGCGGGACAGGTATATACGAGCAGTACTTC
-,TRBJ1-1,-,14,TRBV10-1,CASSESSLTTEAFF,TGCGCCAGCAGTGAGTCTTCGCTGACCACTGAAGCTTTCTTT
-,TRBJ2-1,-,13,TRBV5-6,CASSLEWGGEQFF,TGTGCCAGCAGCTTGGAATGGGGCGGTGAGCAGTTCTTC
-,TRBJ1-2,-,16,TRBV7-2,CASSFPPLQGPYGYTF,TGTGCCAGCAGCTTCCCTCCTTTACAGGGCCCCTATGGCTACACCTTC
TRBD1,TRBJ1-1,-,12,TRBV18,CASSRDRTEAFF,TGTGCCAGCTCCCGGGACAGAACTGAAGCTTTCTTT
-,TRBJ2-7,-,13,TRBV6-1,CASSGGGRREQYF,TGTGCCAGCAGTGGGGGCGGACGTCGCGAGCAGTACTTC
-,TRBJ2-7,few,11,TRBV20-1,CSVLVAYEQYF,TGCAGTGTCTTAGTGGCGTACGAGCAGTACTTC
TRBD2,TRBJ2-3,-,17,TRBV9,CASSIQTAGSGTDTQYF,TGTGCCAGCAGCATTCAAACAGCGGGATCGGGAACAGATACGCAGTATTTT
TRBD2,TRBJ2-7,-,14,TRBV5-1,CASSPSPGGYEQYF,TGCGCCAGCAGCCCTTCTCCGGGGGGCTACGAGCAGTACTTC
-,TRBJ1-4,-,14,TRBV4-1,CASTLNRFAEKLFF,TGCGCCAGCACCCTTAACAGGTTCGCGGAAAAACTGTTTTTT
-,TRBJ1-2,-,12,TRBV6-1,CASSEYADGYTF,TGTGCCAGCAGTGAATACGCGGATGGCTACACCTTC
TRBD1,TRBJ1-2,-,15,TRBV5-1,CASSSAGQIPYGYTF,TGCGCCAGCAGCTCTGCGGGACAGATTCCCTATGGCTACACCTTC
-,TRBJ2-1,-,11,TRBV11-3,CASRRGGEQFF,TGTGCCAGCAGGAGGGGGGGTGAGCAGTTCTTC
TRBD2,TRBJ2-2,-,15,TRBV5-1,CASSVAGERTGELFF,TGCGCCAGCAGCGTGGCGGGGGAGAGGACCGGGGAGCTGTTTTTT
-,TRBJ1-3,-,14,TRBV12-5,CASGPSGSGNTIYF,TGTGCTAGTGGCCCCTCCGGGTCTGGAAACACCATATATTTT
-,TRBJ2-3,-,16,TRBV4-1,CASSLAPPTSTDTQYF,TGCGCCAGCAGCCTCGCGCCGCCAACGAGCACAGATACGCAGTATTTT
-,TRBJ2-1,-,14,TRBV2,CASILEASYNEQFF,TGTGCCAGCATTTTAGAAGCGTCCTACAATGAGCAGTTCTTC
-,TRBJ2-7,-,14,TRBV6-5,CASSYSRGGIEQYF,TGTGCCAGCAGTTACTCGCGGGGTGGGATCGAGCAGTACTTC
-,TRBJ1-1,-,13,TRBV5-1,CASRDISNTEAFF,TGCGCCAGTCGGGACATTTCGAACACTGAAGCTTTCTTT
-,TRBJ1-2,-,13,TRBV30,CAWSPTLLYGYTF,TGTGCCTGGAGTCCGACATTACTCTATGGCTACACCTTC
-,TRBJ2-7,-,13,TRBV18,CASSPLGAYEQYF,TGTGCCAGCTCACCACTGGGGGCCTACGAGCAGTACTTC
-,TRBJ1-1,-,13,TRBV7-7,CASSLDRNTEAFF,TGTGCCAGCAGCTTAGACAGGAACACTGAAGCTTTCTTT
TRBD2,TRBJ2-5,-,16,TRBV12-5,CASALSSGGARETQYF,TGTGCTAGTGCCCTCTCCAGCGGGGGGGCCCGGGAGACCCAGTACTTC
TRBD1,TRBJ2-2,-,15,TRBV5-4,CASSLVGQGAGELFF,TGTGCCAGCAGCTTGGTGGGACAGGGGGCCGGGGAGCTGTTTTTT
TRBD1,TRBJ1-2,-,15,TRBV6-1,CASSEKGQGNYGYTF,TGTGCCAGCAGTGAAAAGGGACAGGGGAACTATGGCTACACCTTC
-,TRBJ2-2,-,12,TRBV11-3,CASRLMTGELFF,TGTGCCAGCAGGCTTATGACCGGGGAGCTGTTTTTT
-,TRBJ1-4,-,17,TRBV19,CASSIESGAASLEKLFF,TGTGCCAGTAGTATAGAAAGCGGGGCAGCCAGTTTGGAAAAACTGTTTTTT
TRBD1,TRBJ2-3,once,15,TRBV6-5,CASSYSGQGTDTQYF,TGTGCCAGCAGTTACTCGGGACAGGGCACAGATACGCAGTATTTT
-,TRBJ1-2,few,13,TRBV7-9,CASSLRGMYGYTF,TGTGCCAGCAGCTTAAGGGGAATGTATGGCTACACCTTC
-,TRBJ1-1,-,14,TRBV6-5,CASRTGRLSTEAFF,TGTGCCAGCAGAACCGGGAGGTTAAGCACTGAAGCTTTCTTT
-,TRBJ2-1,-,16,TRBV5-4,CASTTGGGRGYNEQFF,TGTGCCAGCACCACGGGTGGGGGGCGCGGCTACAATGAGCAGTTCTTC
TRBD2,TRBJ2-5,-,16,TRBV18,CASSPPRLAVGETQYF,TGTGCCAGCTCACCACCGCGGCTAGCGGTCGGAGAGACCCAGTACTTC
-,TRBJ2-1,-,16,TRBV4-1,CASSQETGAHYNEQFF,TGCGCCAGCAGCCAAGAGACGGGGGCCCACTACAATGAGCAGTTCTTC
TRBD1,TRBJ1-1,-,15,TRBV10-3,CAISKQGAKNTEAFF,TGTGCCATCAGTAAACAGGGGGCAAAGAACACTGAAGCTTTCTTT
-,TRBJ2-3,-,13,TRBV19,CASSAADYPTQYF,TGTGCCAGTAGTGCCGCGGACTACCCTACGCAGTATTTT
-,TRBJ2-1,few,11,TRBV7-9,CASWRGGRQFF,TGTGCCTCCTGGAGGGGTGGAAGGCAGTTCTTC
-,TRBJ1-2,-,13,TRBV6-5,CASSLQIGDGYTF,TGTGCCAGCAGTCTCCAAATAGGGGATGGCTACACCTTC
-,TRBJ2-3,once,14,TRBV6-5,CASSYSKPPDTQYF,TGTGCCAGCAGTTACTCGAAGCCTCCGGATACGCAGTATTTT
-,TRBJ1-1,-,15,TRBV9,CASRVGDSKNTEAFF,TGTGCCAGCAGGGTCGGGGACTCCAAGAACACTGAAGCTTTCTTT
-,TRBJ2-7,-,12,TRBV10-3,CAIIEFDYEQYF,TGTGCCATCATCGAGTTCGACTACGAGCAGTACTTC
-,TRBJ1-3,-,14,TRBV2,CASTNPSSGNTIYF,TGTGCCAGCACCAACCCCAGCTCTGGAAACACCATATATTTT
TRBD2,TRBJ2-1,-,17,TRBV27,CASKTAETSGQYNEQFF,TGTGCCAGCAAAACCGCCGAGACTAGCGGACAATACAATGAGCAGTTCTTC
TRBD1,TRBJ1-6,-,14,TRBV12-5,CASGFSRGNSPLHF,TGTGCTAGTGGTTTCTCCAGGGGGAATTCACCCCTCCACTTT
TRBD1,TRBJ2-2,-,14,TRBV2,CASSANRGAGELFF,TGTGCCAGCAGCGCGAACAGGGGAGCCGGGGAGCTGTTTTTT
TRBD1,TRBJ1-1,-,14,TRBV11-2,CASSSRDRDTEAFF,TGTGCCAGCAGCTCCCGGGACAGGGACACTGAAGCTTTCTTT